This TCR beta chain was recorded in a study of lymphopenia after photon versus proton radiotherapy. Trimming cost V 2 bases and J 4 bases; bases outside gene matches: 6. CDR3 length: 17 residues. The germline V gene encodes CDR1 MDHEN and CDR2 SYDVKM. The method was immunoSEQ multiplex PCR; TCRdb's version includes in-frame clones alone and lacks a portion of them. The sample records tens of thousands of clones, 90% to 95% being singletons. The V gene is TRBV28, the J gene TRBJ2-7, with TRBD2 identical over 15 bases. Specimen: peripheral blood, collected from a patient treated with photon-based radiotherapy. The sequence came from a man aged 55 to 70 with cholangiocarcinoma. As DNA, the CDR3 is TGTGCCAGCAGTTTAGGACTAGCGGGAGGGCCTTTTTACGAGCAGTACTTC. It codes for CASSLGLAGGPFYEQYF.